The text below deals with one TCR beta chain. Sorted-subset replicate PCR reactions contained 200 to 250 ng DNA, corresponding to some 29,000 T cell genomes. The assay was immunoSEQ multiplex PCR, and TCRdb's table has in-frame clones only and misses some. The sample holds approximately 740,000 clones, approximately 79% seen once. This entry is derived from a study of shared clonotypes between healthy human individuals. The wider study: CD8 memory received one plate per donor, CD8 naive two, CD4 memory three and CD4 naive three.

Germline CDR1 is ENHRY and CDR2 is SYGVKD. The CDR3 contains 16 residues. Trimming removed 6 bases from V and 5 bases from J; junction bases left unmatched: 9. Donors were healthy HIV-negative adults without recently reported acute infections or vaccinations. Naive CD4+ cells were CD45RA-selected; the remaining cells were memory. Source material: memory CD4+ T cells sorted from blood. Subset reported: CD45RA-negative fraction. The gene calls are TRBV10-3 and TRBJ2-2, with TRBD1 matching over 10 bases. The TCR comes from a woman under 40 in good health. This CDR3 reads CAIRGTGAMGTGELFF. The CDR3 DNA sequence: TGTGCCATCAGGGGGACAGGGGCCATGGGAACCGGGGAGCTGTTTTTT.